These 12 T cell receptor beta chains share one sample of origin, sequenced in a study of cytomegalovirus exposure and HLA in healthy donors. Both 60 Vbeta primers and 13 Jbeta primers went into the PCR. Here immunoSEQ multiplex PCR was the method, and the copy in TCRdb shows in-frame clones only, minus some. Here the sample spans approximately 150,000 clones, about three quarters being singletons. Sequencing was carried out using PBMCs. These receptors were obtained from a female donor in good health and CMV-seronegative.

Regarding this clone: Other DNA sequences in this sample translate to the same CDR3. V and J are TRBV4-1 and TRBJ2-5; D possibly corresponds to TRBD1 (6 bases). Germline V gene data show CDR1 as MGHRA and CDR2 as YSYEKL. CDR3 length equals 14 residues. Trimming shortened V by 0 bases and J by 5 bases, and 10 bases separated the two germline ends. CDR3 sequence (DNA): TGCGCCAGCAGCCAAGATAGAAGGGGGGAGACCCAGTACTTC. Translation: CASSQDRRGETQYF.

The genes are TRBV7-9 and TRBJ2-1; 8 nucleotides align to TRBD2. CDR3 length: 15 amino acids. Germline V CDR1 and CDR2: SEHNR, FQNEAQ (reference sequence). The trim removed 1 base at V and 6 bases at J, leaving 5 bases unmatched. CDR3 in DNA: TGTGCCAGCAGCTTAGGTAGCGGGGTATTCAATGAGCAGTTCTTC. It is translated as CASSLGSGVFNEQFF.

The chain links TRBV6-5 to TRBJ1-2; 9 bases match TRBD1. The CDR3 spans 15 residues. Unmatched junction bases numbered 13, after V lost 6 bases and J lost 8 bases. Germline-derived CDR1 and CDR2 are MNHEY and SVGAGI. In nucleotides, the CDR3 is TGTGCCAGCAGAGCGCCCGGGACAGGGTGGGACGGCTACACCTTC. This translates into CASRAPGTGWDGYTF.

The chain recombines TRBV4-1 with TRBJ1-2, with a tentative D call TRBD1 (5 bases). The CDR3 covers 14 residues. Trimming took 4 bases from V and 2 from J, leaving 11 bases between them. Germline CDR1 is MGHRA and CDR2 is YSYEKL. The CDR3 here is CASSPLGGNYGYTF. The CDR3 bases are TGCGCCAGCAGCCCTCTGGGGGGGAACTATGGCTACACCTTC.

This chain links TRBV5-1 with TRBJ2-6; D is perhaps TRBD1 (6 bases). Per the germline V gene, CDR1 is SGHRS and CDR2 is YFSETQ. CDR3 length: 16 residues. The V and J ends lost 4 bases and 0 bases respectively, with 11 bases between them. This CDR3 is CASSLGHSSGANVLTF. CDR3 DNA sequence: TGCGCCAGCAGCCTGGGACACAGCTCTGGGGCCAACGTCCTGACTTTC.

Details on this clone: Its ends do not fully match the called genes, so a read error is possible. The chain uses TRBV7-6 and TRBJ2-7; the match to TRBD2 covers 7 bases. In germline, CDR1 is SGHVS, CDR2 FNYEAQ. The CDR3 sequence is 14 residues long. The CDR3 spells CASSLAEETYEQYF. For the CDR3, the DNA is TGTGCCAGCAGCCTAGCGGAGGAAACCTACGAGCAGTACTTC.

This sequence joins TRBV27 and TRBJ1-6; D ambiguous. This CDR3 has 16 amino acids. With 5 bases removed from V and 8 bases from J, the gap between germline ends came to 19 bases. Germline V CDR1 and CDR2: MNHEY, SMNVEV (reference sequence). The CDR3 region has the DNA TGTGCCAGCAGTCGAACGGGGATTCAGGAGGATTCACCCCTCCACTTT. It translates to CASSRTGIQEDSPLHF.

The chain is built from TRBV7-2 and TRBJ2-3, with D hard to call. Deletions cut 3 bases from V and 1 base from J, with 20 bases between. Per germline, CDR1 SGHTA and CDR2 FQGNSA. The CDR3 has 18 amino acids. The CDR3 nucleotides are TGTGCCAGCAGCTTTGAATTAGTTACGGGTAGTGGCACAGATACGCAGTATTTT. Translating gives CASSFELVTGSGTDTQYF.

V is TRBV19 and J is TRBJ2-5; possibly TRBD1 for D (6 bases). CDR3 length equals 12 residues. The V and J ends lost 6 bases and 4 bases respectively, with 9 bases between them. Germline CDR1 LNHDA, CDR2 SQIVND (reference sequence). Here the CDR3 reads CASRDSLETQYF. The CDR3 bases are TGTGCCAGTAGGGACAGTCTAGAGACCCAGTACTTC. The full variable domain, its missing parts supplied by reference TRBV19 and TRBJ2-5, is DGGITQSPKYLFRKEGQNVTLSCEQNLNHDAMYWYRQDPGQGLRLIYYSQIVNDFQKGDIAEGYSVSREKKESFPLTVTSAQKNPTAFYLCASRDSLETQYFGPGTRLLVL.

The chain carries TRBV5-4 and TRBJ2-1; D might be TRBD1 (6 bases). Per the germline V gene, CDR1 is SGHNT and CDR2 is YYREEE (reference sequence). V was clipped by 3 bases and J by 5 bases, with 9 bases between them. The CDR3 covers 13 residues. The CDR3 here is CASSSRQDNEQFF. CDR3 sequence (DNA): TGTGCCAGCAGCTCAAGACAGGACAATGAGCAGTTCTTC.

This rearrangement joins TRBV9 to TRBJ2-7; TRBD1 matches at 8 bases. This CDR3 spans 14 amino acids. The germline CDR1 and CDR2 sequences are SGDLS and YYNGEE. Trimming cost V 1 base and J 3 bases; bases outside gene matches: 3. This chain's CDR3 is CASSVRGQGYEQYF. Here the CDR3 DNA reads TGTGCCAGCAGCGTACGTGGACAGGGCTACGAGCAGTACTTC.

The J gene is TRBJ1-2, the V gene TRBV4-1; D is ambiguous. From germline, CDR1 is MGHRA and CDR2 YSYEKL. This CDR3 contains 15 residues. Deletions cut 0 bases from V and 2 bases from J, with 10 bases between. The CDR3 bases are TGCGCCAGCAGCCAAGAGAACAGACAAAACTATGGCTACACCTTC. Its protein product is CASSQENRQNYGYTF.